The 25 T cell receptor beta chains given below trace back to one sample, sequenced in a study of blood T cell repertoires in COVID-19. Using immunoSEQ multiplex PCR, the repertoire was profiled, and TCRdb retains in-frame clones only, with some absent. The data hold under 300,000 clones, with about 88% observed a single time. What was sequenced was peripheral blood. Receptor source: a woman in her 70s with active or convalescent COVID-19.

The rearrangement links TRBV7-3 to TRBJ2-3; a weak D match, TRBD1 (6 bases). The CDR3 is 14 amino acids. V lost 4 bases, J lost 0 bases, and 8 bases lay in between. Germline CDR1 reads SGHTA; CDR2 reads FQGTGA. CDR3 sequence reads: CASSSGQSTDTQYF. The DNA for the CDR3 is TGTGCCAGCAGCTCTGGACAGAGCACAGATACGCAGTATTTT.

This clone was seen just once. This chain links TRBV3-1 (or the pseudogene TRBV3-2) with TRBJ1-1, with D maybe TRBD1 (5 bases). Germline lookup yields CDR1 LGHDT and CDR2 YNNKEL (reference sequence). The CDR3 is 18 residues long. The V and J ends lost 1 base and 0 bases respectively, with 18 bases between them. CDR3 loop: CASSQATARNGLNTEAFF. In DNA, the CDR3 is TGTGCCAGCAGCCAAGCGACAGCAAGGAACGGATTGAACACTGAAGCTTTCTTT.

In nucleotides, the CDR3 is TGCGCCAGCAGCTCCCAGGGCGTACTCTCTGGAAACACCATATATTTT. Translation gives CASSSQGVLSGNTIYF. The chain employs TRBV5-1 and TRBJ1-3, with a tentative D call TRBD1 (5 bases). V was trimmed by 3 bases and J by 0 bases, leaving 13 bases between them. CDR1 and CDR2 (germline): SGHRS, YFSETQ. This CDR3 comprises 16 residues. Full variable domain (rest looked up from reference TRBV5-1 and TRBJ1-3): KAGVTQTPRYLIKTRGQQVTLSCSPISGHRSVSWYQQTPGQGLQFLFEYFSETQRNKGNFPGRFSGRQFSNSRSEMNVSTLELGDSALYLCASSSQGVLSGNTIYFGEGSWLTVV.

The chain couples TRBV6-2 or TRBV6-3 to TRBJ1-5, with 10 bases aligning to TRBD1. The CDR3 loop spans 17 amino acids. CDR1 is MNHEY and CDR2 is SVGEGT in the germline V gene. After removal of 2 bases from V and 6 bases from J, the junction contained 10 bases not matched to a gene. The DNA for the CDR3 is TGTGCCAGCAGTTACCCAATTTTGACAGGGGGCAGTCAGCCCCAGCATTTT. Translated, it gives CASSYPILTGGSQPQHF.

The chain recombines TRBV15 with TRBJ2-7; D perhaps matches TRBD2 (7 bases). The germline V gene encodes CDR1 LNHNV and CDR2 YYDKDF (reference sequence). V shed 1 base and J shed 0 bases, with 19 bases lying between them. CDR3 length equals 18 residues. The CDR3 spells CATSRVLRSGGTSYEQYF. CDR3 in DNA: TGTGCCACCAGCAGAGTCCTTCGGTCGGGGGGCACCTCCTACGAGCAGTACTTC.

The CDR3 coding sequence is TGTGCCAGCAGCTCCTCACAGGGACAGACTTTTTACGAGCAGTACTTC. Translating it yields CASSSSQGQTFYEQYF. This chain links TRBV7-2 with TRBJ2-7; 7 bases fit TRBD1. The germline V gene has CDR1 SGHTA and CDR2 FQGNSA. V shed 4 bases, J shed 4 bases, and the junction held 13 bases outside the gene matches. This CDR3 is built from 16 residues.

The gene calls are TRBV7-6 and TRBJ1-2, with D maybe TRBD1 (6 bases). Germline V gives CDR1 SGHVS, CDR2 FNYEAQ. The CDR3 runs 15 residues. Between the trimmed V and J ends, which lost 5 bases and 5 bases, there was a span of 18 bases. CDR3 region: CASSPGGQGKYGYTF. DNA of the CDR3: TGTGCCAGCAGCCCGGGGGGTCAGGGGAAATATGGCTACACCTTC.

This clone showed up just once. The same CDR3 arises from other DNA sequences in this sample as well. In nucleotides, the CDR3 is TGTGCCAGTAGTATAGCCGGGACAGCCAACACCGGGGAGCTGTTTTTT. Translation: CASSIAGTANTGELFF. The chain combines TRBV19 with TRBJ2-2; TRBD1 agrees at 7 bases. V trimming: 1 base; J trimming: 2 bases; junction bases outside the gene matches: 4. Germline V lookup: CDR1 LNHDA, CDR2 SQIVND (reference sequence). This CDR3 region has 16 residues.

The chain is built from TRBV5-6 and TRBJ1-5; 7 nucleotides match TRBD1. CDR1 is SGHDT, CDR2 YYEEEE, per germline. The CDR3 is 15 amino acids. The V and J ends lost 2 bases and 2 bases, in that order; junction bases with no gene match: 4. CDR3 amino acids: CASSFRTGGNQPQHF. The CDR3 DNA reads as TGTGCCAGCAGCTTTCGGACAGGCGGCAATCAGCCCCAGCATTTT.

This rearrangement joins TRBV11-3 to TRBJ2-5, with D tentatively TRBD2 (6 bases). CDR1 is SGHNT, CDR2 YENEEA, per germline. Trimming removed 5 bases from V and 3 bases from J, with 13 bases in between. The CDR3 is 14 amino acids. DNA of the CDR3: TGTGCCAGCAGCGCTGCGGGGCACGAAGAGACCCAGTACTTC. Translating gives CASSAAGHEETQYF. Together with reference TRBV11-3 and TRBJ2-5, the CDR3 gives the full variable domain: EAGVVQSPRYKIIEKKQPVAFWCNPISGHNTLYWYLQNLGQGPELLIRYENEEAVDDSQLPKDRFSAERLKGVDSTLKIQPAELGDSAVYLCASSAAGHEETQYFGPGTRLLVL.

The chain recombines TRBV4-3 with TRBJ1-4; no reliable D call. Trimming cost V 0 bases and J 4 bases, with 18 bases left between them. In germline, CDR1 is LGHNA, CDR2 YSLEER. The CDR3 spans 18 residues. The CDR3 sequence is CASSQDITAAAVNEKLFF. CDR3 nucleotide sequence: TGCGCCAGCAGCCAAGATATAACAGCGGCCGCGGTTAATGAAAAACTGTTTTTT.

The CDR3 here is CASSPGQGQPQHF. CDR3 coding DNA: TGTGCCAGCAGCCCTGGACAGGGCCAGCCCCAGCATTTT. The chain has TRBV12-3 or TRBV12-4 and TRBJ1-5; TRBD1 agrees at 8 bases. The CDR3 spans 13 residues. After removal of 6 bases from V and 7 bases from J, the junction contained 5 bases not matched to a gene.

This chain connects TRBV19 to TRBJ2-2; D is perhaps TRBD1 (7 bases). Trimming shortened V by 3 bases and J by 5 bases, and 16 bases separated the two germline ends. The CDR3 extends over 16 amino acids. Germline lookup yields CDR1 LNHDA and CDR2 SQIVND (reference sequence). The CDR3 here is CASSIHNRGGTGELFF. CDR3 nucleotides: TGTGCCAGTAGTATCCACAACAGGGGAGGTACCGGGGAGCTGTTTTTT.

Only a few counts were recorded for this clone. The genes are TRBV5-4 and TRBJ2-7; 7 bases map to TRBD1. V lost 0 bases, J lost 4 bases, and 7 bases stayed unmatched. Germline V gives CDR1 SGHNT, CDR2 YYREEE (reference sequence). This CDR3 is 15 amino acids long. The DNA of the CDR3 is TGTGCCAGCAGCTTGGTAAAGGGGGACAGTTACGAGCAGTACTTC. Its translation: CASSLVKGDSYEQYF.

J is TRBJ1-2 and V is TRBV25-1; D gene unclear. The V and J ends lost 4 bases and 8 bases respectively, with 14 bases between them. Germline loops: CDR1 MGHDK, CDR2 SYGVNS. The length of the CDR3 is 13 residues. The CDR3 is CASSAQVGEGYTF. The CDR3 coding sequence is TGTGCCAGCAGTGCCCAGGTTGGCGAAGGCTACACCTTC.

The gene calls are TRBV10-2 and TRBJ1-2; 11 nucleotides match TRBD1. This CDR3 is 14 amino acids long. In germline, CDR1 is WSHSY, CDR2 SAAADI. J gave up 7 bases and V 3 bases, and 4 bases lay outside the gene matches. In nucleotides, the CDR3 is TGCGCCAGCAGTGAAGGACAGGGGGCTGTTGGCTACACCTTC. It codes for CASSEGQGAVGYTF.

The chain links TRBV3-1 (or the pseudogene TRBV3-2) to TRBJ2-3, with D possibly TRBD2 on 6 matching bases. Germline V lookup: CDR1 LGHDT, CDR2 YNNKEL (reference sequence). Trimming removed 3 bases from V and 2 bases from J, with 27 bases in between. The CDR3 spans 20 residues. The CDR3 region is CASSHTPLPRLVMNTDTQYF. The CDR3 nucleotides read TGTGCCAGCAGCCACACCCCTCTCCCCAGACTAGTCATGAACACAGATACGCAGTATTTT.

This sequence joins TRBV7-2 and TRBJ1-3, with D possibly matching TRBD1 (6 bases). Between the trimmed V and J ends, which lost 8 bases and 4 bases, there was a span of 12 bases. Germline V lookup: CDR1 SGHTA, CDR2 FQGNSA. This CDR3 has 13 residues. As DNA, the CDR3 is TGTGCCAGCGGTCAGGGGTTCGGAAACACCATATATTTT. Protein sequence: CASGQGFGNTIYF.

J is TRBJ2-2 and V is TRBV19; TRBD2 might be the D (6 bases). The V and J ends lost 1 base and 4 bases respectively, with 10 bases between them. Germline assignment: CDR1 LNHDA and CDR2 SQIVND (reference sequence). CDR3 length: 15 residues. The CDR3 DNA follows: TGTGCCAGTAGTATAGGGAGGGAAGTCACCGGGGAGCTGTTTTTT. Protein product: CASSIGREVTGELFF.

The chain employs TRBV5-6 and TRBJ1-4, with no clear D. In germline, CDR1 is SGHDT, CDR2 YYEEEE. The CDR3 runs 16 residues. Trimming shortened V by 0 bases and J by 0 bases, and 9 bases separated the two germline ends. The CDR3 sequence is CASSLDNSATNEKLFF. DNA of the CDR3: TGTGCCAGCAGCTTGGATAACTCTGCAACTAATGAAAAACTGTTTTTT.

This clone came up a few times. The chain combines TRBV7-9 with TRBJ2-2; tentative D call: TRBD1 (6 bases). Germline-derived CDR1 and CDR2 are SEHNR and FQNEAQ (reference sequence). With 0 bases removed from V and 4 bases from J, the gap between germline ends came to 6 bases. This CDR3 has 14 amino acids. This chain's CDR3 is CASSLAGGTGELFF. For the CDR3, the DNA is TGTGCCAGCAGCTTAGCAGGGGGCACCGGGGAGCTGTTTTTT.

The chain joins TRBV5-1 to TRBJ2-2; D ambiguous. The CDR3 is 13 residues long. Trimming removed 1 base at V and 3 bases at J, with 4 bases between. Looked up from germline, CDR1 is SGHRS and CDR2 is YFSETQ. The CDR3 bases are TGCGCCAGCAGCTTGAGAGACACCGGGGAGCTGTTTTTT. Protein sequence: CASSLRDTGELFF.

CDR3 in DNA: TGTGCCAGCAGTCCCGGGACAGGGTACTCCTACGAGCAGTACTTC. This translates into CASSPGTGYSYEQYF. The chain recombines TRBV6-2 or TRBV6-3 with TRBJ2-7; the match to TRBD1 covers 9 bases. Germline values: CDR1 MNHEY, CDR2 SVGEGT. Trimming took 5 bases from V and 0 from J; bases not matched to a gene: 5. This CDR3 has 15 residues.

The chain recombines TRBV11-3 with TRBJ2-5; tentatively, D is TRBD2 (5 bases). Looked up from germline, CDR1 is SGHNT and CDR2 is YENEEA. Trimming removed 4 bases from V and 4 bases from J, with 13 bases in between. There are 14 residues in the CDR3. CDR3 sequence (DNA): TGTGCCAGCAGCTCGAGGGCGAAGGGAGAGACCCAGTACTTC. Amino acid sequence: CASSSRAKGETQYF.

The sample holds a few counts of this clone. The V gene is TRBV19, the J gene TRBJ1-2; possibly TRBD1 for D (6 bases). Trimming took off 3 bases at V and 2 bases at J, with 19 bases between the two ends. Germline CDR1 and CDR2: LNHDA and SQIVND (reference sequence). The CDR3 covers 17 residues. Here the CDR3 reads CASSILPQGKKNYGYTF. The CDR3 DNA reads as TGTGCCAGTAGTATCCTACCTCAGGGGAAGAAGAACTATGGCTACACCTTC. The full variable domain, its missing parts supplied by reference TRBV19 and TRBJ1-2, is DGGITQSPKYLFRKEGQNVTLSCEQNLNHDAMYWYRQDPGQGLRLIYYSQIVNDFQKGDIAEGYSVSREKKESFPLTVTSAQKNPTAFYLCASSILPQGKKNYGYTFGSGTRLTVV.